This T cell receptor (beta chain) comes out of a study of blood T cell repertoires in COVID-19. The germline gives CDR1 LGHNA, CDR2 YNFKEQ. CDR3 length equals 20 residues. V lost 3 bases, J lost 3 bases, and 21 bases stayed unmatched. Repertoires were generated with immunoSEQ multiplex PCR, while TCRdb's copy carries only in-frame clones and drops some. Here the sample spans roughly 220,000 clones, 80% to 85% being singletons. Input material: peripheral blood. This receptor was identified in a woman aged 55-69 years with acute or convalescent COVID-19. This chain joins TRBV4-2 and TRBJ2-3; 7 nucleotides line up with TRBD2. CDR3 residues: CASSQITFPMNSGATDTQYF. The CDR3 DNA follows: TGTGCCAGCAGCCAGATAACCTTTCCGATGAACAGCGGGGCAACAGATACGCAGTATTTT.